These 24 T cell receptor beta chains came from one sample sequenced in a study of shared clonotypes between healthy human individuals. Using immunoSEQ multiplex PCR, the repertoire was profiled, and TCRdb retains in-frame clones only, with some absent. This sample has about 470,000 clones, with 75% to 85% found just once. The sequencing sample was made of PBMCs. These receptors all stem from a woman in her 40s in good health. Some clones in this sample may be carry-over from other donors' samples.

CDR3: CASSLGLAGEGETQYF. The CDR3 nucleotides are TGCGCCAGCAGCTTGGGACTAGCGGGAGAAGGGGAGACCCAGTACTTC. V usage is TRBV5-1 and J usage is TRBJ2-5, with TRBD2 matching 12 bases. This CDR3 is built from 16 residues. Losses at the gene ends were 0 bases for V and 5 bases for J; bases not matched to a gene: 5. Germline V gene lookup returns CDR1 SGHRS and CDR2 YFSETQ.

This chain connects TRBV9 to TRBJ2-1; D not resolved. The germline V gene encodes CDR1 SGDLS and CDR2 YYNGEE. The CDR3 spans 15 residues. V gave up 4 bases and J gave up 0 bases, with 11 bases separating them. The DNA for the CDR3 is TGTGCCAGCAGCAGAGACCAAAGCTCCTACAATGAGCAGTTCTTC. Translating gives CASSRDQSSYNEQFF.

V gene TRBV28 combines with J gene TRBJ2-3; a possible D gene is TRBD1 (6 bases). V dropped 6 bases and J dropped 5 bases, with 15 bases sitting between them. This CDR3 contains 14 residues. The germline gives CDR1 MDHEN, CDR2 SYDVKM. CDR3 bases: TGTGCCAGCAGAACAGGGTCCGGTGGAGATACGCAGTATTTT. Residues: CASRTGSGGDTQYF.

The V call is TRBV6-5, the J call TRBJ2-3; D possibly corresponds to TRBD2 (5 bases). Germline loops: CDR1 MNHEY, CDR2 SVGAGI. V lost 7 bases and J 2 bases, leaving 10 bases between the germline ends. CDR3 length equals 13 residues. The CDR3, as DNA: TGTGCCAGCAACCGGGGTCCCACAGATACGCAGTATTTT. Translation: CASNRGPTDTQYF.

The CDR3 region is CASSLGWQTDTQYF. The DNA of the CDR3 is TGTGCCAGCAGCTTAGGGTGGCAAACAGATACGCAGTATTTT. The chain links TRBV7-7 to TRBJ2-3, with unresolved D. The V end was cut by 1 base, the J end by 3 bases, with 8 bases between. Germline CDR1 SSHAT, CDR2 FNYEAQ (reference sequence). CDR3 size: 14 residues.

This clone came up once. The J gene is TRBJ2-2, the V gene TRBV10-3; possibly TRBD1 or TRBD2 for D (6 bases each). The CDR3 sequence is 14 residues long. Germline V gene data show CDR1 as ENHRY and CDR2 as SYGVKD. The V and J ends lost 10 bases and 3 bases respectively, with 15 bases between them. This chain's CDR3 is CASTGAGDTGELFF. CDR3 DNA: TGTGCCAGCACGGGGGCAGGAGACACCGGGGAGCTGTTTTTT.

The rearrangement joins TRBV29-1 to TRBJ2-5, with D unresolved. The end of the DNA aligns better with TRBJ2-7, so the J call may be wrong. Germline lookup yields CDR1 SQVTM and CDR2 ANQGSEA. CDR3 length: 13 residues. The CDR3 region has the DNA TGCAGCGTTGGGCTGGCGGAACCCTACGAGCAGTACTTC. Its protein product is CSVGLAEPYEQYF.

V usage is TRBV7-2 and J usage is TRBJ2-2; no reliable D call. The germline CDR1 and CDR2 sequences are SGHTA and FQGNSA. V was trimmed by 5 bases and J by 1 base, leaving 14 bases between them. The CDR3 extends over 16 amino acids. The CDR3 DNA follows: TGTGCCAGCAGCCCCCTCTTTCGGAGGAACACCGGGGAGCTGTTTTTT. Its translation: CASSPLFRRNTGELFF.

This clone is a singleton in its sample. The J gene is TRBJ1-5, the V gene TRBV28; D unclear. Trimming took off 7 bases at V and 6 bases at J, with 13 bases between the two ends. This CDR3 comprises 13 residues. The germline V gene encodes CDR1 MDHEN and CDR2 SYDVKM. CDR3 in DNA: TGTGCCAGCAAAAATTCTGGGGTTCAGCCCCAGCATTTT. Its protein product is CASKNSGVQPQHF.

This clone was observed at least ten times. The identical CDR3 is also encoded by other nucleotide sequences in the sample. The chain recombines TRBV7-8 with TRBJ1-2; D perhaps matches TRBD1 (6 bases). Germline values: CDR1 SGHVS, CDR2 FQNEAQ. V lost 2 bases and J lost 3, with 10 bases in between. The CDR3 totals 14 residues. The CDR3 DNA follows: TGTGCCAGCAGCTTAAAGCGGACAGACTATGGCTACACCTTC. Protein sequence: CASSLKRTDYGYTF.

V usage is TRBV28 and J usage is TRBJ2-7; possibly TRBD2 for D (5 bases). Germline values: CDR1 MDHEN, CDR2 SYDVKM. CDR3 length: 16 residues. Trimming left V 5 bases short and J 0 bases short, with 17 bases between. In DNA, the CDR3 is TGTGCCAGCAGTGTCCCTAGTCTAGCCCGCTCCTACGAGCAGTACTTC. Its translation is CASSVPSLARSYEQYF.

This clone was seen a handful of times. The chain links TRBV10-3 to TRBJ1-1; D gene uncertain. The germline V gene has CDR1 ENHRY and CDR2 SYGVKD. There are 14 residues in the CDR3. V gave up 0 bases and J gave up 8 bases, with 13 bases separating them. CDR3: CAISESRVKEEAFF. DNA for the CDR3: TGTGCCATCAGTGAGTCTCGAGTAAAGGAAGAAGCTTTCTTT.

V gene TRBV18 combines with J gene TRBJ2-5; 11 bases map to TRBD2. From germline, CDR1 is KGHSH and CDR2 LQKENI. The CDR3 loop spans 16 amino acids. After removal of 6 bases from V and 4 bases from J, the junction contained 10 bases not matched to a gene. The CDR3 DNA follows: TGTGCCAGCTCGCCCTTAGCGGGAGGGCCGGGAGAGACCCAGTACTTC. This translates into CASSPLAGGPGETQYF.

The chain carries TRBV28 and TRBJ2-7, with 8 positions matching TRBD1. The CDR3 loop spans 14 amino acids. Germline V CDR1 and CDR2: MDHEN, SYDVKM. The J segment lost 2 bases and the V segment lost 6 bases, leaving 6 bases of the junction unmatched. The CDR3 bases are TGTGCCAGCAGCCGTATACAGGGGGCCTACGAGCAGTACTTC. It encodes CASSRIQGAYEQYF. Variable domain in full (rest from reference TRBV28 and TRBJ2-7): DVKVTQSSRYLVKRTGEKVFLECVQDMDHENMFWYRQDPGLGLRLIYFSYDVKMKEKGDIPEGYSVSREKKERFSLILESASTNQTSMYLCASSRIQGAYEQYFGPGTRLTVT.

J is TRBJ2-1 and V is TRBV28; 7 bases are a match to TRBD2. V trimming: 6 bases; J trimming: 1 base; junction bases outside the gene matches: 9. The CDR3 extends over 16 amino acids. Germline V gene lookup returns CDR1 MDHEN and CDR2 SYDVKM. This chain's CDR3 is CASRYPGGRSYNEQFF. The CDR3 coding sequence is TGTGCCAGCAGATACCCAGGCGGGAGATCCTACAATGAGCAGTTCTTC. The whole variable domain, remainder taken from reference TRBV28 and TRBJ2-1, is DVKVTQSSRYLVKRTGEKVFLECVQDMDHENMFWYRQDPGLGLRLIYFSYDVKMKEKGDIPEGYSVSREKKERFSLILESASTNQTSMYLCASRYPGGRSYNEQFFGPGTRLTVL.

The chain has TRBV7-3 and TRBJ2-1, with D tentatively TRBD2 (6 bases). This CDR3 contains 13 residues. V was pared by 5 bases and J by 9 bases, with 14 bases between. In germline, CDR1 is SGHTA, CDR2 FQGTGA. As DNA, the CDR3 is TGTGCCAGCAGCGCTACGGAGGGGAGTGAGCAGTTCTTC. Protein product: CASSATEGSEQFF.

The chain couples TRBV18 to TRBJ2-2, with a possible D match to TRBD1 (6 bases). Germline V gene data show CDR1 as KGHSH and CDR2 as LQKENI. V was cut by 2 bases and J by 4 bases, with 14 bases left in between. The CDR3 loop spans 16 amino acids. In nucleotides, the CDR3 is TGTGCCAGCTCACCAATGGGACAACAAAGCACCGGGGAGCTGTTTTTT. Translating gives CASSPMGQQSTGELFF.

The CDR3 DNA reads as TGTGCCAGCAGCCTAGACAGGGGCCTCACCGGGGAGCTGTTTTTT. It encodes CASSLDRGLTGELFF. The chain uses TRBV5-4 and TRBJ2-2; 8 positions match TRBD1. The CDR3 loop spans 15 amino acids. Germline CDR1 and CDR2: SGHNT and YYREEE (reference sequence). The junction had 6 bases not matched to a gene; V was cut back by 4 bases and J by 4 bases.

This sequence joins TRBV27 and TRBJ2-7, with TRBD1 matching 10 bases. The germline gives CDR1 MNHEY, CDR2 SMNVEV (reference sequence). V lost 6 bases and J lost 10; bases outside the gene matches: 9. The CDR3 contains 13 residues. CDR3 nucleotides: TGTGCCAGCAGGGGGACAGGGGCGGAGGATCAGTACTTC. Translation: CASRGTGAEDQYF.

This chain joins TRBV29-1 and TRBJ2-1; D remains ambiguous. Germline V lookup: CDR1 SQVTM, CDR2 ANQGSEA. The CDR3 covers 14 residues. The ends were cut back, 6 bases at V and 1 base at J, with 13 bases in the middle. For the CDR3, the DNA is TGCAGCGTCCGCGGCGGTGGGTCCTACAATGAGCAGTTCTTC. The encoded protein is CSVRGGGSYNEQFF.

This clone showed up many times. The V call is TRBV9, the J call TRBJ1-1; 7 bases agree with TRBD1. V dropped 4 bases and J dropped 8; count of bases not matched to a gene: 8. This CDR3 is 13 amino acids long. Germline V gene data show CDR1 as SGDLS and CDR2 as YYNGEE. This CDR3 is CASSPNDRVEAFF. The CDR3 DNA is TGTGCCAGCAGCCCAAACGACAGGGTAGAAGCTTTCTTT.

The V gene is TRBV5-8, the J gene TRBJ1-4, with D unclear. V lost 4 bases to trimming and J lost 10 bases, with 14 bases between them. The CDR3 contains 13 residues. The germline gives CDR1 SGHTS, CDR2 YDEGEE. The CDR3 loop is CASSTREPTKLFF. Written as DNA, the CDR3 is TGTGCCAGCAGCACCCGGGAGCCCACAAAACTGTTTTTT. The whole variable domain, remainder taken from reference TRBV5-8 and TRBJ1-4, is EAGVTQSPTHLIKTRGQQATLRCSPISGHTSVYWYQQALGLGLQFLLWYDEGEERNRGNFPPRFSGRQFPNYSSELNVNALELEDSALYLCASSTREPTKLFFGSGTQLSVL.

The chain has TRBV6-5 and TRBJ1-2; D perhaps matches TRBD1 (5 bases). The CDR3 has 13 amino acids. CDR1 is MNHEY, CDR2 SVGAGI, per germline. Between the trimmed V and J ends, which lost 5 bases and 7 bases, there was a span of 14 bases. The CDR3 coding sequence is TGTGCCAGCAGTCCAAAGCCGGGGGGTGGCTACACCTTC. Translation: CASSPKPGGGYTF.

The chain has TRBV2 and TRBJ2-4; D could derive from TRBD1 or TRBD2 (6 bases each). From germline, CDR1 is SNHLY and CDR2 FYNNEI. Trimming cost V 1 base and J 9 bases, with 13 bases left between them. This CDR3 region has 14 residues. The chain's CDR3 is CASSEVNREAIQYF. In DNA, the CDR3 is TGTGCCAGCAGTGAAGTTAACAGGGAGGCCATTCAGTACTTC.